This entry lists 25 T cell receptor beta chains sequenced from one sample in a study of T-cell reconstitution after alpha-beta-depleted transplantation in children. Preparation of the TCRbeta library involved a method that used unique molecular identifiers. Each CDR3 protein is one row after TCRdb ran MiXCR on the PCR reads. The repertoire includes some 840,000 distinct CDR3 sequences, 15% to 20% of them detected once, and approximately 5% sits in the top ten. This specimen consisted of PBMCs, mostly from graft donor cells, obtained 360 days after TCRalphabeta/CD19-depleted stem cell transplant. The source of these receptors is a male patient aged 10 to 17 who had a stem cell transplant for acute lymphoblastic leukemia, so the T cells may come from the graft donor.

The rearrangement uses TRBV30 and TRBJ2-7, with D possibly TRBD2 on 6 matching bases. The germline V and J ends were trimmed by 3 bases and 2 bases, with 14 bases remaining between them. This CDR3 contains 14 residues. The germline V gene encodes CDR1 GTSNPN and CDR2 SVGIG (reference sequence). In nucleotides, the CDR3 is TGTGCCTGGAGCGGTAGCGGCAGGGCCTACGAGCAGTACTTC. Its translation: CAWSGSGRAYEQYF.

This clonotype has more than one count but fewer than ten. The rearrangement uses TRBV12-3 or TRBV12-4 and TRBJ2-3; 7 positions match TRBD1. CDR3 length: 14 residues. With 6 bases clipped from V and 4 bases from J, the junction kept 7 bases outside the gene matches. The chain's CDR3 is CASSQTGNPDTQYF. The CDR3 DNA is TGTGCCAGCAGCCAGACAGGGAACCCAGATACGCAGTATTTT.

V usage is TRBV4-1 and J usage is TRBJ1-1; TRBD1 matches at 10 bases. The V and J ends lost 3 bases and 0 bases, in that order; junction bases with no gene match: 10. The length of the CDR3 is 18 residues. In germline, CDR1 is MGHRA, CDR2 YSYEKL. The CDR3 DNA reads TGCGCCAGCAGCCACGGAACGGGGACAGGGGAGGTGAACACTGAAGCTTTCTTT. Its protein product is CASSHGTGTGEVNTEAFF.

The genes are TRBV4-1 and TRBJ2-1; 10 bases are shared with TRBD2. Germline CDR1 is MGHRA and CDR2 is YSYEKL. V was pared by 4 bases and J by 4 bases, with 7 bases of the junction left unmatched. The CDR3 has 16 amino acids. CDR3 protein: CASSPLAGGFYNEQFF. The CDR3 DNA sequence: TGCGCCAGCAGCCCATTAGCGGGAGGATTTTACAATGAGCAGTTCTTC.

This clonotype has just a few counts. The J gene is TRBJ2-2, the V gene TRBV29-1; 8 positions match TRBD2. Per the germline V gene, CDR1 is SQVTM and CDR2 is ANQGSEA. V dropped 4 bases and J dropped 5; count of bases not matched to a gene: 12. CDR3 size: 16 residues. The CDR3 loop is CSVGTSGVWETGELFF. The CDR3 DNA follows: TGCAGCGTTGGAACTAGCGGAGTTTGGGAAACCGGGGAGCTGTTTTTT.

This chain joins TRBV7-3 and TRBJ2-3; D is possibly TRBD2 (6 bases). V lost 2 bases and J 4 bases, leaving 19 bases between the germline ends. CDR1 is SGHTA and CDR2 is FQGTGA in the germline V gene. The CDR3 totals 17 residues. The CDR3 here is CASSLFGGTPPSDTQYF. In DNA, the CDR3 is TGTGCCAGCAGCTTATTTGGCGGGACGCCTCCCTCAGATACGCAGTATTTT.

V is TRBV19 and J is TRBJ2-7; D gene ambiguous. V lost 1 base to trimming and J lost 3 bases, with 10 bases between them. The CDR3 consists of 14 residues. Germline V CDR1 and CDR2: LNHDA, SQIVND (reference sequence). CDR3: CASSIAGGVYEQYF. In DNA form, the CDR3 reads TGTGCCAGTAGTATAGCAGGCGGCGTCTACGAGCAGTACTTC.

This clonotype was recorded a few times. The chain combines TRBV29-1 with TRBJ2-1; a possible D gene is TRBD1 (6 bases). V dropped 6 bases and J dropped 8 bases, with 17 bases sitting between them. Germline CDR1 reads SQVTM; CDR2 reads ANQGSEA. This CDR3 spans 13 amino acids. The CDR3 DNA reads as TGCAGCGTGGCCCTGACAGGAGTCGATGAGCAGTTCTTC. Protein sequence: CSVALTGVDEQFF.

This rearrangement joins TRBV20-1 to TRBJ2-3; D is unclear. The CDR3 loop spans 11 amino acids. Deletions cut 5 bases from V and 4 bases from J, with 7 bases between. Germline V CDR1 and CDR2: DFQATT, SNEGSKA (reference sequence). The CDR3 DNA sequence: TGCAGTGCTGGAGTGGCAGATACGCAGTATTTT. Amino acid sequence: CSAGVADTQYF.

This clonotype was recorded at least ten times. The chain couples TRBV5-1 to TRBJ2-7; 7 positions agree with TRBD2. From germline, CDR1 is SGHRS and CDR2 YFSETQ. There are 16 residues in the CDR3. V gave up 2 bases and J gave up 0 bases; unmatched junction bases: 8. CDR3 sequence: CASSFGLAAPSYEQYF. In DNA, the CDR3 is TGCGCCAGCAGCTTCGGGCTAGCGGCGCCCTCCTACGAGCAGTACTTC.

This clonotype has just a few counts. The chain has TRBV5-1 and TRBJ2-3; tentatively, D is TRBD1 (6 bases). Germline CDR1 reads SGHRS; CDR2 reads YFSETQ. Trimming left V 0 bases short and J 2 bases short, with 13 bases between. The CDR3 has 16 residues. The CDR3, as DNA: TGCGCCAGCAGCTTGGAGCTACAGGGAAACACAGATACGCAGTATTTT. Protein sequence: CASSLELQGNTDTQYF.

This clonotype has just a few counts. In nucleotides, the CDR3 is TGTGCCAGCGGCCTACTAGCTTCCCCGGGCAATGAGCAGTTCTTC. Translation gives CASGLLASPGNEQFF. The chain recombines TRBV7-9 with TRBJ2-1, with a weak D call TRBD2 (6 bases). The germline V gene encodes CDR1 SEHNR and CDR2 FQNEAQ (reference sequence). Trimming stripped 8 bases from V and 6 bases from J, with 20 bases between. This CDR3 region has 15 residues.

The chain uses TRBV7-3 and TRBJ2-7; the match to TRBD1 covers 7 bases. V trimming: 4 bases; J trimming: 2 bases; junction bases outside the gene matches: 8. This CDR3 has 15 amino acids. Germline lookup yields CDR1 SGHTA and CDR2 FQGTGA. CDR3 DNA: TGTGCCAGCAGCTCCACCGGGACAGTGACCTACGAGCAGTACTTC. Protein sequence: CASSSTGTVTYEQYF.

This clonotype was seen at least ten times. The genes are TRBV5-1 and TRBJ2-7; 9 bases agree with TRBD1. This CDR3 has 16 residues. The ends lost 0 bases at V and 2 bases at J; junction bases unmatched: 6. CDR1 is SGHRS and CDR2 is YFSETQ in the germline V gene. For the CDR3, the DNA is TGCGCCAGCAGCTTGGTAGGGGGGACAGGGACCTACGAGCAGTACTTC. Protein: CASSLVGGTGTYEQYF.

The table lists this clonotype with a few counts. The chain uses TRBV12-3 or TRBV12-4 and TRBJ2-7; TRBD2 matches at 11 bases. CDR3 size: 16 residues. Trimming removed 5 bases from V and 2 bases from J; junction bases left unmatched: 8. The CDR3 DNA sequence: TGTGCCAGCAGTACTCCCAATAGCGGGAGGGCCTACGAGCAGTACTTC. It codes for CASSTPNSGRAYEQYF.

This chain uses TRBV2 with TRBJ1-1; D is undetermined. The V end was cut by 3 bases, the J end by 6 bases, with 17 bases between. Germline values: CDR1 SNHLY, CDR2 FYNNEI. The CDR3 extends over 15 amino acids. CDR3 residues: CASSERLVPSSEAFF. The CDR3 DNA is TGTGCCAGCAGTGAGAGGTTGGTCCCAAGCTCTGAAGCTTTCTTT.

CDR3: CASSAWGGQETQYF. CDR3 sequence (DNA): TGTGCCAGCAGCGCCTGGGGCGGACAAGAGACCCAGTACTTC. The chain recombines TRBV9 with TRBJ2-5; D might be TRBD1 (5 bases). From germline, CDR1 is SGDLS and CDR2 YYNGEE. The CDR3 runs 14 residues. Trimming removed 3 bases at V and 2 bases at J, with 11 bases between. Full variable domain (remainder filled in from reference TRBV9 and TRBJ2-5): DSGVTQTPKHLITATGQRVTLRCSPRSGDLSVYWYQQSLDQGLQFLIQYYNGEERAKGNILERFSAQQFPDLHSELNLSSLELGDSALYFCASSAWGGQETQYFGPGTRLLVL.

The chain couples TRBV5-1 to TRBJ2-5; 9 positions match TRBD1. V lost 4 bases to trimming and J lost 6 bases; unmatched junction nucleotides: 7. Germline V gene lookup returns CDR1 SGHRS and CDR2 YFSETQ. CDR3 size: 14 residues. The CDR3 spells CASSQGQGRQTQYF. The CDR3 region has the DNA TGCGCCAGCAGCCAGGGACAGGGTAGGCAGACCCAGTACTTC.

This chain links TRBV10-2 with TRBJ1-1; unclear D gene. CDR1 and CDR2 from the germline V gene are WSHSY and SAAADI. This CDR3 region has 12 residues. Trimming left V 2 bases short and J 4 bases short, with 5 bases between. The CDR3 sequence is CASSEGFTEAFF. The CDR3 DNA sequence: TGCGCCAGCAGTGAGGGGTTCACTGAAGCTTTCTTT.

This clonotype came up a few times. For the CDR3, the DNA is TGTGCCAGCTCAGCCTCTGAGCGGGAGAGCTCTGGGGCCAACGTCCTGACTTTC. It specifies CASSASERESSGANVLTF. The V call is TRBV18, the J call TRBJ2-6; 8 positions match TRBD2. Germline CDR1 is KGHSH and CDR2 is LQKENI. Trimming removed 5 bases from V and 0 bases from J; junction bases left unmatched: 9. This CDR3 has 18 amino acids.

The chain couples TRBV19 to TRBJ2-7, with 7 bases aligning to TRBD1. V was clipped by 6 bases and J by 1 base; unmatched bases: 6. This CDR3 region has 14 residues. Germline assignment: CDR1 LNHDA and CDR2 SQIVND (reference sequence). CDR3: CASSQWDSSYEQYF. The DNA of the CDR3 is TGTGCCAGTAGCCAATGGGACAGTTCCTACGAGCAGTACTTC.

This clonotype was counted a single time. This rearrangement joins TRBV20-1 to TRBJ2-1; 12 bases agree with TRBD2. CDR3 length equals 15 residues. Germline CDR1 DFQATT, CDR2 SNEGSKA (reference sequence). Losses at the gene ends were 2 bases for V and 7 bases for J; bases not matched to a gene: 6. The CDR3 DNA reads TGCAGTGCTAGACCTCTAGCGGGAGGGCCGAATGAGCAGTTCTTC. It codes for CSARPLAGGPNEQFF.

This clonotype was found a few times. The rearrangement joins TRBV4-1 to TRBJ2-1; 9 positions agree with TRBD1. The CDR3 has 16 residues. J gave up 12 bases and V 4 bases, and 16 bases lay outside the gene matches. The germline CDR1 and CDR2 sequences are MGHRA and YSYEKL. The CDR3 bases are TGCGCCAGCAGCCCCTTAAGGGACAGGGTACCTCTCGGGCAGTTCTTC. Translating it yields CASSPLRDRVPLGQFF.

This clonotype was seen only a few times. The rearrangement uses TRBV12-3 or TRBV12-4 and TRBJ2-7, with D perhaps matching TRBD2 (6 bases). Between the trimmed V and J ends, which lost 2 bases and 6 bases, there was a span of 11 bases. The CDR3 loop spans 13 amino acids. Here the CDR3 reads CASSLNPGAEQYF. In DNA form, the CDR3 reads TGTGCCAGCAGTTTAAACCCGGGAGCCGAGCAGTACTTC.

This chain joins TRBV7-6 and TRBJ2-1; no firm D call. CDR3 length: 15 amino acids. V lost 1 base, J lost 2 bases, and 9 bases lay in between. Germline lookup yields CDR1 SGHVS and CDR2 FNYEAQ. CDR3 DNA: TGTGCCAGCAGCTTAGAGTACATCGCCTACAATGAGCAGTTCTTC. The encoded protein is CASSLEYIAYNEQFF. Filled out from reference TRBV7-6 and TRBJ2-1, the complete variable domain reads GAGVSQSPRYKVTKRGQDVALRCDPISGHVSLYWYRQALGQGPEFLTYFNYEAQQDKSGLPNDRFSAERPEGSISTLTIQRTEQRDSAMYRCASSLEYIAYNEQFFGPGTRLTVL.